This paragraph covers one TCR beta chain sequence. The target antigen is unknown. This CDR3 spans 14 amino acids. The ends were cut back, 0 bases at V and 13 bases at J, with 15 bases in the middle. In germline, CDR1 is MNHEY, CDR2 SVGAGI. These data are taken from a study of T-cell memory formation after mild COVID-19. The 5'RACE method, run with constant-segment primers, produced TCR alpha and TCR beta cDNA libraries (carrying sample barcodes and UMIs). TCRdb reanalysed the 5' RACE reads using MiXCR and keeps one entry per CDR3 protein. The data contain some 450,000 distinct CDR3 sequences, 18% of them seen just once; the ten biggest clones take up 20% to 25%. Regarding the study as a whole: Some SARS-CoV-2-responding clones were already detected in memory before infection. Those CD4+ clones that contracted were mainly in CM and EM (CD8+ ones in EMRA). The study found balanced CD4/CD8 in clones contracting day 15 to 85 and a CD4+ lean in later expanders.

The chain employs TRBV6-5 and TRBJ2-2, with a possible D match to TRBD1 (5 bases). Sequences were obtained from PBMCs or a T cell subset sorted from them (not recorded which). The clonotype comes from a young man who had mild COVID-19 (a few samples of this study predate the infection). Cell type and time point are not known. CDR3 DNA sequence: TGTGCCAGCAGTTACTCTTTTCGACAGTCCTGGCTGTTTTTT. Its protein product is CASSYSFRQSWLFF.